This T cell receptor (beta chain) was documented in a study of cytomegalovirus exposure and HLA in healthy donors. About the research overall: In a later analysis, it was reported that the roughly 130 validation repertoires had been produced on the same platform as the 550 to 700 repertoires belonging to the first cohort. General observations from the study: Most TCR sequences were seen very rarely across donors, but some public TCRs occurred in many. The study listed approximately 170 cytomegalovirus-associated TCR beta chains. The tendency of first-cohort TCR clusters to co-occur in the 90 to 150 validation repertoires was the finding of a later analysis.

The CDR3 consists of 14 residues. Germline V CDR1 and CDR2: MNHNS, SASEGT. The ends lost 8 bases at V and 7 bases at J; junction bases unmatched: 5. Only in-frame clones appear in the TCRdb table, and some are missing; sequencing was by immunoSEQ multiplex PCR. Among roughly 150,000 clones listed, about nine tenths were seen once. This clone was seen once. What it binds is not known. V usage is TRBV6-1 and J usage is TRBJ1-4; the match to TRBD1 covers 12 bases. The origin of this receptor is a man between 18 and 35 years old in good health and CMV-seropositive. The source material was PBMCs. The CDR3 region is CASLGTGGSEKLFF. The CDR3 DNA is TGTGCCAGCCTCGGGACAGGGGGCAGTGAAAAACTGTTTTTT.